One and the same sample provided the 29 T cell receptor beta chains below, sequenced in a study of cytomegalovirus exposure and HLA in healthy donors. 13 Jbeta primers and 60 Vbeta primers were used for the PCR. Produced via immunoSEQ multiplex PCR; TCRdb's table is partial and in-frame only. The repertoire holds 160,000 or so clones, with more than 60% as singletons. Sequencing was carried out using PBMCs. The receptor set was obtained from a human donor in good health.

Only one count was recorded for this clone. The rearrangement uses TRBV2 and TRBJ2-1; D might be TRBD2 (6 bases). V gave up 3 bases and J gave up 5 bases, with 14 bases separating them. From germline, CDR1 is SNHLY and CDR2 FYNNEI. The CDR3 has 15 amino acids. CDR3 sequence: CASSDVRGGNNEQFF. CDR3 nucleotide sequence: TGTGCCAGCAGTGATGTGCGGGGCGGAAACAATGAGCAGTTCTTC.

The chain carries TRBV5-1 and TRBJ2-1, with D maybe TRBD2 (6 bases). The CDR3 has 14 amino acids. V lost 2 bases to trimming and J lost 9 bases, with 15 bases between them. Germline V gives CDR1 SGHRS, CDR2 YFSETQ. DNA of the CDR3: TGCGCCAGCAGCTTTGGGAGTGGAGGGAGTGAGCAGTTCTTC. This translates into CASSFGSGGSEQFF.

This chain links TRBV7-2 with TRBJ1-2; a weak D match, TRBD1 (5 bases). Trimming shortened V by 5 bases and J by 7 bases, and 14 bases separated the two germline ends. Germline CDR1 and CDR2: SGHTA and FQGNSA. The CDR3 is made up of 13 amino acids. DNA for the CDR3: TGTGCCAGCAGCCCGCAGTGGGGGGTTGGCTACACCTTC. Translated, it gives CASSPQWGVGYTF.

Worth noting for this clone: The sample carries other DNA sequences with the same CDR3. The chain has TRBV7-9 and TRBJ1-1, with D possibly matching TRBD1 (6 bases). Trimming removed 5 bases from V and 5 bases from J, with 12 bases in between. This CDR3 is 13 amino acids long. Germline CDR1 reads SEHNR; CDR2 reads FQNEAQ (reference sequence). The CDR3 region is CASSQQGGTEAFF. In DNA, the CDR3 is TGTGCCAGCAGCCAACAAGGGGGAACTGAAGCTTTCTTT.

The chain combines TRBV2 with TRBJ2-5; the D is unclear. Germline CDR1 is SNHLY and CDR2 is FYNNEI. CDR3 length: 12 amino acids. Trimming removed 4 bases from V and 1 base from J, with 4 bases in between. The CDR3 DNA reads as TGTGCCAGCAGTGTCAGCCAAGAGACCCAGTACTTC. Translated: CASSVSQETQYF.

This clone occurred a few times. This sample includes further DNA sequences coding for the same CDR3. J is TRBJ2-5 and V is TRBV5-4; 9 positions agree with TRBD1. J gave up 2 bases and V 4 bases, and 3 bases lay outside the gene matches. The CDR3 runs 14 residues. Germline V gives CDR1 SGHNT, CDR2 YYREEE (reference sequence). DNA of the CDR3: TGTGCCAGCAGCCCGGACAGGGGACAAGAGACCCAGTACTTC. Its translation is CASSPDRGQETQYF.

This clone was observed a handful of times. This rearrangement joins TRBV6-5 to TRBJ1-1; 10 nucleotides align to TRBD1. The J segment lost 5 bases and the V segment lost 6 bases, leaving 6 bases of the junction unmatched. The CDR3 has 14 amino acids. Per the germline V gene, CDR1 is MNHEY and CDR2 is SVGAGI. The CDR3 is CASRPGTGATEAFF. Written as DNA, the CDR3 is TGTGCCAGCAGACCGGGGACAGGGGCGACTGAAGCTTTCTTT.

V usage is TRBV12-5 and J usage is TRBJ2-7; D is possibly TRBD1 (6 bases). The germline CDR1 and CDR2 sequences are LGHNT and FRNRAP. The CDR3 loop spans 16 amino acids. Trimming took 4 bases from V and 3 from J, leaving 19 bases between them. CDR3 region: CASGSSGQDSVYEQYF. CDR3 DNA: TGTGCTAGTGGTTCTTCCGGCCAGGACAGTGTCTACGAGCAGTACTTC.

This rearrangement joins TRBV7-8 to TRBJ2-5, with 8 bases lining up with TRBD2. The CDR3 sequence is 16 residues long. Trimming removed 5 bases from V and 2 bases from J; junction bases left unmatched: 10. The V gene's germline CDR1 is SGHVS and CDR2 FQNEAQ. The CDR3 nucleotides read TGTGCCAGCAGCGGGACTCCCAGCGGGGGACAAGAGACCCAGTACTTC. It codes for CASSGTPSGGQETQYF.

CDR3 protein: CASSLEGVNSPLHF. The CDR3 DNA reads as TGTGCCAGCAGCTTAGAAGGGGTGAATTCACCCCTCCACTTT. The V call is TRBV11-3, the J call TRBJ1-6; possible D gene TRBD1, 5 bases. Germline assignment: CDR1 SGHNT and CDR2 YENEEA. The CDR3 runs to 14 residues. V lost 0 bases, J lost 7 bases, and 7 bases lay in between.

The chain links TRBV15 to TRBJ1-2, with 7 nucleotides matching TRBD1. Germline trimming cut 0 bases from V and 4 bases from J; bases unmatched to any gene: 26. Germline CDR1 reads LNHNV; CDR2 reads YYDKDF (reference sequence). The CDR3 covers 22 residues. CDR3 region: CATSRDRKGGTILMLGGYGYTF. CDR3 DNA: TGTGCCACCAGCAGAGATCGGAAAGGGGGCACCATCTTAATGCTGGGTGGCTATGGCTACACCTTC. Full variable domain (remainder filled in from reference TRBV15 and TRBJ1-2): DAMVIQNPRYQVTQFGKPVTLSCSQTLNHNVMYWYQQKSSQAPKLLFHYYDKDFNNEADTPDNFQSRRPNTSFCFLDIRSPGLGDTAMYLCATSRDRKGGTILMLGGYGYTFGSGTRLTVV.

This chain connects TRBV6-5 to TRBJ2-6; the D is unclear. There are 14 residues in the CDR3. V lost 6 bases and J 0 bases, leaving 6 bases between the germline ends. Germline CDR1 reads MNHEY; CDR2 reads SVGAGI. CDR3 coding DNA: TGTGCCAGCAGCCTATACTCTGGGGCCAACGTCCTGACTTTC. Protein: CASSLYSGANVLTF.

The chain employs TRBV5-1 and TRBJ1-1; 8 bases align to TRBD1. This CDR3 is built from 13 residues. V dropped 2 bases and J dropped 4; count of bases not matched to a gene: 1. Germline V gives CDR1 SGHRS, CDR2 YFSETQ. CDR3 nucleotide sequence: TGCGCCAGCAGCTTAGGGACAGGCACTGAAGCTTTCTTT. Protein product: CASSLGTGTEAFF.

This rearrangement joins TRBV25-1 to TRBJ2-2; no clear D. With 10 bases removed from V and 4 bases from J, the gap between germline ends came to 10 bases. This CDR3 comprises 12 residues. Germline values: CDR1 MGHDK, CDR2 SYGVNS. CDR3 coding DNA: TGTGCCACCCGGAGCACCACCGGGGAGCTGTTTTTT. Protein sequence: CATRSTTGELFF.

The CDR3 DNA reads as TGCGCCAGCAGCTTGGGCGGGGGGCGCACAGATACGCAGTATTTT. Its translation is CASSLGGGRTDTQYF. The chain uses TRBV5-1 and TRBJ2-3, with 8 bases that match TRBD2. V gave up 0 bases and J gave up 1 base; unmatched junction bases: 1. The germline V gene encodes CDR1 SGHRS and CDR2 YFSETQ. The CDR3 extends over 15 amino acids. The full variable domain, rest sourced from reference TRBV5-1 and TRBJ2-3, is KAGVTQTPRYLIKTRGQQVTLSCSPISGHRSVSWYQQTPGQGLQFLFEYFSETQRNKGNFPGRFSGRQFSNSRSEMNVSTLELGDSALYLCASSLGGGRTDTQYFGPGTRLTVL.

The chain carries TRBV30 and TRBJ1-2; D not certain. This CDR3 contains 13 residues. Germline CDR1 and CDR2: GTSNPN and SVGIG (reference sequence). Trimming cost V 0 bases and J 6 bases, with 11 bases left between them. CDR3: CAWSVRRVDGYTF. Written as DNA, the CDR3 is TGTGCCTGGAGTGTAAGGAGGGTCGATGGCTACACCTTC. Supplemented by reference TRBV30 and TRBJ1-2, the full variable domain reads SQTIHQWPATLVQPVGSPLSLECTVEGTSNPNLYWYRQAAGRGLQLLFYSVGIGQISSEVPQNLSASRPQDRQFILSSKKLLLSDSGFYLCAWSVRRVDGYTFGSGTRLTVV.

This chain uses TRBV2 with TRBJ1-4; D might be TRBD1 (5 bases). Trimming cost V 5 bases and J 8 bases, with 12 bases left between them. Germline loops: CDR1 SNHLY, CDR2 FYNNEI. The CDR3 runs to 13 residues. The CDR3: CASSRQGGEKLFF. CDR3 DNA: TGTGCCAGCAGTAGGCAGGGAGGAGAAAAACTGTTTTTT.

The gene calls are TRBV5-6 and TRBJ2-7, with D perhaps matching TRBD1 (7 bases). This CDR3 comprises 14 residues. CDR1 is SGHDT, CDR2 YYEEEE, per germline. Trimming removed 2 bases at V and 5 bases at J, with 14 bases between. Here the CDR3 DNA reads TGTGCCAGCAGCTTTCGGAGGGGGCTCCACGAGCAGTACTTC. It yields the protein CASSFRRGLHEQYF. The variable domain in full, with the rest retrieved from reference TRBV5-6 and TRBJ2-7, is DAGVTQSPTHLIKTRGQQVTLRCSPKSGHDTVSWYQQALGQGPQFIFQYYEEEERQRGNFPDRFSGHQFPNYSSELNVNALLLGDSALYLCASSFRRGLHEQYFGPGTRLTVT.

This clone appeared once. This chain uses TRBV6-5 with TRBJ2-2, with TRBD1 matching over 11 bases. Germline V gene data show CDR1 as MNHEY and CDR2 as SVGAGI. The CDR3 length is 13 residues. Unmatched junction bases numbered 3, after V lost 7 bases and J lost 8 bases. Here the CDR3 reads CASTRDRGGELFF. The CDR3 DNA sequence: TGTGCCAGCACCCGGGACAGGGGGGGGGAGCTGTTTTTT.

DNA of the CDR3: TGTGCCAGCAGCCCGGGACTAGCGGGGGAGCAGTACTTC. This codes for CASSPGLAGEQYF. V and J are TRBV14 and TRBJ2-7, with 13 positions matching TRBD2. This CDR3 region has 13 residues. V lost 4 bases and J lost 7; bases outside the gene matches: 1. The V gene's germline CDR1 is SGHDN and CDR2 FVKESK.

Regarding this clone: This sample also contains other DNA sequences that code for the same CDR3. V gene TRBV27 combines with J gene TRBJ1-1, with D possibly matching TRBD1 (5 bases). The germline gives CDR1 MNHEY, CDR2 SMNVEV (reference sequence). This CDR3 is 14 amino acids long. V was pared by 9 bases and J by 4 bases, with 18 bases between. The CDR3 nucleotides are TGTGCCAGTAGATCCATGAAGGGGTTCACTGAAGCTTTCTTT. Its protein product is CASRSMKGFTEAFF.

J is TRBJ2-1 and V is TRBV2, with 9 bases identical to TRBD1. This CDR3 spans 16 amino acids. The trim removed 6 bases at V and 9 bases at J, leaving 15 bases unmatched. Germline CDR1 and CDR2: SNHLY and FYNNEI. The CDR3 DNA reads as TGTGCCAGCAGAGGCCCACGGGACAGGGAGGTTTGTGAGCAGTTCTTC. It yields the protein CASRGPRDREVCEQFF. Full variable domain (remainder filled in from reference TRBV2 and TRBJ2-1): EPEVTQTPSHQVTQMGQEVILRCVPISNHLYFYWYRQILGQKVEFLVSFYNNEISEKSEIFDDQFSVERPDGSNFTLKIRSTKLEDSAMYFCASRGPRDREVCEQFFGPGTRLTVL.

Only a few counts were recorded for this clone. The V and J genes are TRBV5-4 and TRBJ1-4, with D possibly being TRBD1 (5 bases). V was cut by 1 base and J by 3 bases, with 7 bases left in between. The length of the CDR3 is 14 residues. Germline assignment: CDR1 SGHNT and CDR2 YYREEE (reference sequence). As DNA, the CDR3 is TGTGCCAGCAGCTTGTCAGGGCCTAATGAAAAACTGTTTTTT. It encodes CASSLSGPNEKLFF. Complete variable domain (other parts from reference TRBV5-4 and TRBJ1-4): ETGVTQSPTHLIKTRGQQVTLRCSSQSGHNTVSWYQQALGQGPQFIFQYYREEENGRGNFPPRFSGLQFPNYSSELNVNALELDDSALYLCASSLSGPNEKLFFGSGTQLSVL.

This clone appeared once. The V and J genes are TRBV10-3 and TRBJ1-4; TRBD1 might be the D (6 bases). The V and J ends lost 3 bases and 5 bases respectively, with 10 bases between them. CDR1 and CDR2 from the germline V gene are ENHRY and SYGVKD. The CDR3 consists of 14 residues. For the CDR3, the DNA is TGTGCCATCAGTGAAGGACAGAAAAATGAAAAACTGTTTTTT. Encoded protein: CAISEGQKNEKLFF.

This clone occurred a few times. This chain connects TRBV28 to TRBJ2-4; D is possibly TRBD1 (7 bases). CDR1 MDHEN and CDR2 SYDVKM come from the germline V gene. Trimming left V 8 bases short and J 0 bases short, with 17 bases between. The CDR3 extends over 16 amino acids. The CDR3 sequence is CASPSGGGPAKNIQYF. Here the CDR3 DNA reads TGTGCCAGCCCCAGCGGAGGGGGCCCAGCCAAAAACATTCAGTACTTC.

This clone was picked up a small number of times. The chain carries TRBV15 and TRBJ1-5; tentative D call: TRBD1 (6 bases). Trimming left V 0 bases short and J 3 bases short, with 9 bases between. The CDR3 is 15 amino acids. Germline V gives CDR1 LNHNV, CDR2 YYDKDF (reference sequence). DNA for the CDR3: TGTGCCACCAGCAGAGATCGGGACAACAATCAGCCCCAGCATTTT. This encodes CATSRDRDNNQPQHF.

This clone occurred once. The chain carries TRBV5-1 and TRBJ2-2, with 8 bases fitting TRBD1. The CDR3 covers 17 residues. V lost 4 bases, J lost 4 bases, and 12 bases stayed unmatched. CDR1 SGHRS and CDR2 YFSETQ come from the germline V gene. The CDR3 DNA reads TGCGCCAGCAGCATGACAACAGGGGGGATTGGCACCGGGGAGCTGTTTTTT. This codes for CASSMTTGGIGTGELFF.

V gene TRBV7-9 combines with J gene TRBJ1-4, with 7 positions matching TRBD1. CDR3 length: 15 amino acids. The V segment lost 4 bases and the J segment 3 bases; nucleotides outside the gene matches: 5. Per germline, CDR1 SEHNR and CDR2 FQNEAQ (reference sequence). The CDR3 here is CASSYQGGSNEKLFF. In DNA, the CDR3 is TGTGCCAGCAGCTACCAGGGGGGCTCTAATGAAAAACTGTTTTTT.

CDR3 DNA sequence: TGTGCCAGTAGTTACAGCAATGGAGGTACAGATACGCAGTATTTT. Protein: CASSYSNGGTDTQYF. This chain uses TRBV19 with TRBJ2-3; a weak D match, TRBD2 (5 bases). CDR3 size: 15 residues. The ends were cut back, 5 bases at V and 3 bases at J, with 15 bases in the middle. Per the germline V gene, CDR1 is LNHDA and CDR2 is SQIVND (reference sequence).